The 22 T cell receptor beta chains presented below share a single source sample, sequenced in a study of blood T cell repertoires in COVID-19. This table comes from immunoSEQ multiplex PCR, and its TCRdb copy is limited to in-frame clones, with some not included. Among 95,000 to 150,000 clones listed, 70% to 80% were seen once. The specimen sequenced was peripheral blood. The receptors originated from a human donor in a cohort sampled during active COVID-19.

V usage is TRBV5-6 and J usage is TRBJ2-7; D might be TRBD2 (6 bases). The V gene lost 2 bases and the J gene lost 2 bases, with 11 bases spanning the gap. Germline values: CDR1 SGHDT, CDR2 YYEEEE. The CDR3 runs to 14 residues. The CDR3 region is CASSLGGAAYEQYF. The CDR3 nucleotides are TGTGCCAGCAGCTTAGGAGGGGCGGCCTACGAGCAGTACTTC.

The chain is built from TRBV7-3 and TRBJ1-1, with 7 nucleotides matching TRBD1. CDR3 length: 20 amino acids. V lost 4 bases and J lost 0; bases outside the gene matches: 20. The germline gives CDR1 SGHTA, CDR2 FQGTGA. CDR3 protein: CASSSNPNPGTVVVNTEAFF. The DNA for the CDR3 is TGTGCCAGCAGCTCAAACCCAAACCCCGGGACAGTTGTTGTGAACACTGAAGCTTTCTTT.

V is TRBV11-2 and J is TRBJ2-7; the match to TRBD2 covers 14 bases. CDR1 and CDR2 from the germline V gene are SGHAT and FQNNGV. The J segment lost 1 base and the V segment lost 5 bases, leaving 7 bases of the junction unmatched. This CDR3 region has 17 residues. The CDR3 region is CASSPGLAGGRSYEQYF. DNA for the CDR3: TGTGCCAGCAGCCCTGGACTAGCGGGGGGACGGTCCTACGAGCAGTACTTC.

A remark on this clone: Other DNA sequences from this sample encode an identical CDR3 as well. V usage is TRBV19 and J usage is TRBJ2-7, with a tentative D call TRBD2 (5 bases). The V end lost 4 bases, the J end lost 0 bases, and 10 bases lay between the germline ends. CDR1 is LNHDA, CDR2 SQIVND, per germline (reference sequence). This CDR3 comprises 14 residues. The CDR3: CASSTTGNSYEQYF. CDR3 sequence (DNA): TGTGCCAGTAGTACCACGGGGAACTCCTACGAGCAGTACTTC.

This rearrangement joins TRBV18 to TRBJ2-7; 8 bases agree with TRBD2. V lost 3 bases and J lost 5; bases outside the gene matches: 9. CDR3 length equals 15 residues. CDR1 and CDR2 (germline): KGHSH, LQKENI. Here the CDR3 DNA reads TGTGCCAGCTCACCTCCGGGACTAGTCCCCCACGAGCAGTACTTC. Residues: CASSPPGLVPHEQYF.

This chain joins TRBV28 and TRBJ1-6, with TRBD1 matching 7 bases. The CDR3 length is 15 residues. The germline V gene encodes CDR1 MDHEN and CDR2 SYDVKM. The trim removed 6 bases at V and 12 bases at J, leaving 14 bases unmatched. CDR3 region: CASSRQGLQFLPLHF. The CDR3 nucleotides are TGTGCCAGCAGCCGACAGGGACTCCAATTTCTACCCCTCCACTTT.

The CDR3 protein is CAAGLPPPEAFF. The CDR3 bases are TGTGCCGCGGGACTGCCTCCCCCTGAAGCTTTCTTT. The chain is built from TRBV6-5 and TRBJ1-1, with D perhaps TRBD1 (5 bases). The CDR3 runs to 12 residues. Germline V lookup: CDR1 MNHEY, CDR2 SVGAGI. V was shortened by 11 bases and J by 6 bases, with 16 bases between the two germline ends.

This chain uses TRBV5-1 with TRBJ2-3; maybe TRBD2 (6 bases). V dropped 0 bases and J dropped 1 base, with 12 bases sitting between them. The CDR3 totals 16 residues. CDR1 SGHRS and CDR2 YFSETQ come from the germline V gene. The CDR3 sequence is CASSLVAGSRTDTQYF. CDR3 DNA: TGCGCCAGCAGCTTGGTGGCGGGGAGCCGCACAGATACGCAGTATTTT.

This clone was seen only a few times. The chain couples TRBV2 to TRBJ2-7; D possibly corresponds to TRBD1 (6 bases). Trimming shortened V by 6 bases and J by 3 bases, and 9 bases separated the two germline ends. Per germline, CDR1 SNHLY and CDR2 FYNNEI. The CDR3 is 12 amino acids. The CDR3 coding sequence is TGTGCCAGCAGGGACAGAATCTACGAGCAGTACTTC. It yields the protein CASRDRIYEQYF.

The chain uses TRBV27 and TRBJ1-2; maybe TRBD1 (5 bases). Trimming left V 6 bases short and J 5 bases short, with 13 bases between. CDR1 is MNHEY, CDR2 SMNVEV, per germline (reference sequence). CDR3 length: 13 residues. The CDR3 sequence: CASSIEKGYGYTF. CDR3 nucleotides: TGTGCCAGCAGCATTGAGAAGGGGTATGGCTACACCTTC.

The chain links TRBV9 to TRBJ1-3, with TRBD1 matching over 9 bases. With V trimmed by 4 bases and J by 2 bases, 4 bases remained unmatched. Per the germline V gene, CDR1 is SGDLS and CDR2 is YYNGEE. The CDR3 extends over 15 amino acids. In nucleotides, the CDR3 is TGTGCCAGCAGCCCGGGACAGGGAACTGGAAACACCATATATTTT. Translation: CASSPGQGTGNTIYF. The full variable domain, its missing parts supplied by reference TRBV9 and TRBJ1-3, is DSGVTQTPKHLITATGQRVTLRCSPRSGDLSVYWYQQSLDQGLQFLIQYYNGEERAKGNILERFSAQQFPDLHSELNLSSLELGDSALYFCASSPGQGTGNTIYFGEGSWLTVV.

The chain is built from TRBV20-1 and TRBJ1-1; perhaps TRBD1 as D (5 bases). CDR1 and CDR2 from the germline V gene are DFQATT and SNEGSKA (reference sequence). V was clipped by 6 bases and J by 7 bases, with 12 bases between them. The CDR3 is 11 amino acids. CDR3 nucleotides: TGCAGTGCCGACCAGGGTGGTGAAGCTTTCTTT. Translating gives CSADQGGEAFF.

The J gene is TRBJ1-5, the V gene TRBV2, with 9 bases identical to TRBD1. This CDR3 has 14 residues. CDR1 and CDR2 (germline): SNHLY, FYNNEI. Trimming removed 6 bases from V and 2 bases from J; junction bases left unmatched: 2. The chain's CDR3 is CASRGQGGNQPQHF. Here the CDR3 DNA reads TGTGCCAGCAGGGGACAGGGAGGCAATCAGCCCCAGCATTTT.

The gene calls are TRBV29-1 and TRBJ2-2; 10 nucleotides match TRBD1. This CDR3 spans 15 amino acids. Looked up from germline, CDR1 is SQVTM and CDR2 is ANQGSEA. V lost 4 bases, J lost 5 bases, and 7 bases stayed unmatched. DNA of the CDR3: TGCAGCGTTGGAGGGGGACAGGGGAGAACCGGGGAGCTGTTTTTT. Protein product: CSVGGGQGRTGELFF.

CDR3 sequence (DNA): TGTGCCTGGAGTCGACGGACAGGGGATTCACCCCTCCACTTT. It encodes CAWSRRTGDSPLHF. V gene TRBV30 combines with J gene TRBJ1-6, with 9 bases matching TRBD1. Germline trimming cut 2 bases from V and 8 bases from J; bases unmatched to any gene: 4. Germline values: CDR1 GTSNPN, CDR2 SVGIG (reference sequence). CDR3 size: 14 residues.

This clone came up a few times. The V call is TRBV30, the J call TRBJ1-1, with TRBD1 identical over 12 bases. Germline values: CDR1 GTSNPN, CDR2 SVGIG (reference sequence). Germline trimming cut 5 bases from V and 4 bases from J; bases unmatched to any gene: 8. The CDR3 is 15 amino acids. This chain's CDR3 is CAWSTLGQGATEAFF. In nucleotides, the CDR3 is TGTGCCTGGTCAACCTTGGGACAGGGGGCCACTGAAGCTTTCTTT.

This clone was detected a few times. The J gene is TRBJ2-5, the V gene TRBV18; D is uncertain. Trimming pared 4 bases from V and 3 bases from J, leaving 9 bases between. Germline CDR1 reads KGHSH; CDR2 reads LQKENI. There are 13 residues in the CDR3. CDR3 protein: CASSREAEETQYF. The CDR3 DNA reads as TGTGCCAGCTCACGCGAGGCAGAAGAGACCCAGTACTTC.

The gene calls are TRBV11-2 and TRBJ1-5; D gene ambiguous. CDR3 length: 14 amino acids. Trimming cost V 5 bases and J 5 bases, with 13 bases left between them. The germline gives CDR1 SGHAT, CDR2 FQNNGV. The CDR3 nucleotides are TGTGCCAGCAGCCCCGGAGGCGACGATCAGCCCCAGCATTTT. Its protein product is CASSPGGDDQPQHF.

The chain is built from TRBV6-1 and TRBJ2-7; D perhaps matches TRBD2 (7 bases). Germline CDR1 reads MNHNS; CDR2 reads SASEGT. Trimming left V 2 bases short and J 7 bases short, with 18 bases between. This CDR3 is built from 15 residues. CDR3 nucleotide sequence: TGTGCCAGCAGTGAACGCCTCGGGGGGCTCGTTGAGCAGTACTTC. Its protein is CASSERLGGLVEQYF.

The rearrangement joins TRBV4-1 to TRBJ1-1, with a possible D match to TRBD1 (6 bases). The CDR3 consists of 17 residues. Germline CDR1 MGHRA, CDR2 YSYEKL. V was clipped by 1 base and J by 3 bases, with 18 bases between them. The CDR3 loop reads CASSQVTGTRGDTEAFF. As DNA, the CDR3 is TGCGCCAGCAGCCAAGTTACAGGGACCCGTGGCGACACTGAAGCTTTCTTT.

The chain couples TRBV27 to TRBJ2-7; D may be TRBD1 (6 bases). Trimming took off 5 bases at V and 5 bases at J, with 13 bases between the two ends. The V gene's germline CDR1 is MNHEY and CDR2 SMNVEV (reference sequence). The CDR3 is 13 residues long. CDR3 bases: TGTGCCAGCAGTCGAACAGGGAACGACGAGCAGTACTTC. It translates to CASSRTGNDEQYF.

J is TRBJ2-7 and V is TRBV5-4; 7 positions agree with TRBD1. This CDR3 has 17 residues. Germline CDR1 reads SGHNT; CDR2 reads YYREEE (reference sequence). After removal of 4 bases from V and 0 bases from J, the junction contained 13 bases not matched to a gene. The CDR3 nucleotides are TGTGCCAGCAGCCCCTCTTGGGGACAGAGTTCCTCCTACGAGCAGTACTTC. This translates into CASSPSWGQSSSYEQYF.